What follows are 30 T cell receptor beta chains derived from one specimen sequenced in a study of blood T cell repertoires in COVID-19. The table came from immunoSEQ multiplex PCR; TCRdb's copy has only in-frame clones and leaves some out. The table lists 99,000 or so clones, 80% to 85% of them singletons, with less than 2% in the top ten. The sequenced sample consisted of peripheral blood. These receptors were obtained from a man between 65 and 85 years old with active or convalescent COVID-19.

This clone came up a few times. The chain has TRBV5-4 and TRBJ1-2; the D is unclear. Trimming left V 1 base short and J 4 bases short, with 14 bases between. This CDR3 spans 15 amino acids. In germline, CDR1 is SGHNT, CDR2 YYREEE (reference sequence). The CDR3 nucleotides are TGTGCCAGCAGCTTGCCAGGTTCTAACCTCTATGGCTACACCTTC. Its translation: CASSLPGSNLYGYTF.

In its sample, this clone was seen once. This chain connects TRBV5-1 to TRBJ2-5, with D possibly being TRBD2 (5 bases). V was cut by 4 bases and J by 5 bases, with 18 bases left in between. Germline V gives CDR1 SGHRS, CDR2 YFSETQ. The CDR3 runs to 15 residues. The CDR3 region is CASSPAEAPGETQYF. In DNA form, the CDR3 reads TGCGCCAGCAGCCCAGCGGAGGCCCCGGGCGAGACCCAGTACTTC.

The CDR3 spells CASSESKMNTEAFF. The CDR3 DNA sequence: TGTGCCAGCAGTGAAAGCAAGATGAACACTGAAGCTTTCTTT. The chain combines TRBV6-1 with TRBJ1-1, with unresolved D. Trimming took off 2 bases at V and 0 bases at J, with 7 bases between the two ends. Germline CDR1 MNHNS, CDR2 SASEGT. The CDR3 consists of 14 residues.

The rearrangement joins TRBV4-1 to TRBJ1-4, with TRBD1 as a possible D gene (6 bases). The V end was cut by 4 bases, the J end by 8 bases, with 17 bases between. The CDR3 sequence is 15 residues long. Germline CDR1 MGHRA, CDR2 YSYEKL. The CDR3 spells CASSRNRDVWEKLFF. In DNA, the CDR3 is TGCGCCAGCAGCCGGAACAGGGATGTGTGGGAAAAACTGTTTTTT.

The sample holds one count of this clone. The CDR3 is CASRTPTGDNSPLHF. In DNA, the CDR3 is TGTGCCAGCAGGACCCCGACAGGGGATAATTCACCCCTCCACTTT. The rearrangement joins TRBV6-6 to TRBJ1-6; 8 positions match TRBD1. The V gene's germline CDR1 is MNHNY and CDR2 SVGAGI (reference sequence). V trimming: 6 bases; J trimming: 5 bases; junction bases outside the gene matches: 6. The CDR3 totals 15 residues.

The genes are TRBV3-1 (or the pseudogene TRBV3-2) and TRBJ2-1; 11 positions agree with TRBD2. CDR3 length equals 15 residues. The germline CDR1 and CDR2 sequences are LGHDT and YNNKEL (reference sequence). V shed 1 base, J shed 6 bases, and the junction held 2 bases outside the gene matches. In DNA form, the CDR3 reads TGTGCCAGCAGCCAAGGGACTAGCGGGTTCAATGAGCAGTTCTTC. Encoded protein: CASSQGTSGFNEQFF.

The V call is TRBV11-2, the J call TRBJ1-4; 8 bases align to TRBD1. The CDR3 runs to 15 residues. Germline V gene lookup returns CDR1 SGHAT and CDR2 FQNNGV. Losses at the gene ends were 1 base for V and 5 bases for J; bases not matched to a gene: 3. This CDR3 is CASSLVQGGNEKLFF. The CDR3 nucleotides read TGTGCCAGCAGCTTAGTACAGGGGGGGAATGAAAAACTGTTTTTT.

The chain recombines TRBV6-5 with TRBJ1-1, with D hard to call. Germline values: CDR1 MNHEY, CDR2 SVGAGI. Trimming took off 11 bases at V and 4 bases at J, with 17 bases between the two ends. The CDR3 runs to 13 residues. The CDR3 coding sequence is TGTGCCGTCCGGCGGGATCGGGGCACTGAAGCTTTCTTT. Translation gives CAVRRDRGTEAFF.

This chain joins TRBV5-1 and TRBJ2-4; weak D call: TRBD1 (6 bases). V lost 0 bases to trimming and J lost 3 bases, with 7 bases between them. The CDR3 totals 14 residues. Germline-derived CDR1 and CDR2 are SGHRS and YFSETQ. CDR3 in DNA: TGCGCCAGCAGCTTGGAAGGGGGCAAAAACATTCAGTACTTC. Translated: CASSLEGGKNIQYF.

This chain connects TRBV5-1 to TRBJ2-7, with 7 bases identical to TRBD1. Per the germline V gene, CDR1 is SGHRS and CDR2 is YFSETQ. CDR3 length equals 14 residues. After removal of 4 bases from V and 1 base from J, the junction contained 5 bases not matched to a gene. The chain's CDR3 is CASSIQGQSYEQYF. DNA for the CDR3: TGCGCCAGCAGCATACAGGGACAGTCCTACGAGCAGTACTTC.

The chain recombines TRBV2 with TRBJ1-1; 8 nucleotides match TRBD1. The trim removed 10 bases at V and 1 base at J, leaving 8 bases unmatched. Per germline, CDR1 SNHLY and CDR2 FYNNEI. This CDR3 has 14 residues. The chain's CDR3 is CATHRGSTNTEAFF. For the CDR3, the DNA is TGTGCCACCCACAGGGGGAGTACGAACACTGAAGCTTTCTTT.

The rearrangement uses TRBV7-8 and TRBJ1-5, with D perhaps TRBD1 (5 bases). Trimming pared 2 bases from V and 0 bases from J, leaving 8 bases between. Germline CDR1 is SGHVS and CDR2 is FQNEAQ. The CDR3 loop spans 15 amino acids. The CDR3 DNA sequence: TGTGCCAGCAGCTTAAGGGGATATAGCAATCAGCCCCAGCATTTT. Encoded protein: CASSLRGYSNQPQHF.

This chain uses TRBV18 with TRBJ2-7; 7 nucleotides align to TRBD1. V shed 1 base and J 3 bases; nucleotides not matched to a gene: 3. Per germline, CDR1 KGHSH and CDR2 LQKENI. The CDR3 runs 14 residues. Written as DNA, the CDR3 is TGTGCCAGCTCACCACTGCCAGGGGGCTACGAGCAGTACTTC. Its translation is CASSPLPGGYEQYF.

The chain joins TRBV5-5 to TRBJ2-7; 7 nucleotides match TRBD2. Unmatched junction bases numbered 9, after V lost 4 bases and J lost 2 bases. The V gene's germline CDR1 is SGHKS and CDR2 YYEKEE (reference sequence). This CDR3 region has 15 residues. The CDR3 DNA follows: TGTGCCAGCAGCCCCCGGGCGGCGGGGGCCTACGAGCAGTACTTC. Protein product: CASSPRAAGAYEQYF.

The V and J genes are TRBV7-2 and TRBJ2-1; D is possibly TRBD2 (5 bases). This CDR3 contains 13 residues. The germline gives CDR1 SGHTA, CDR2 FQGNSA. The germline V and J ends were trimmed by 2 bases and 8 bases, with 10 bases remaining between them. CDR3 region: CASSLLPRDEQFF. The DNA for the CDR3 is TGTGCCAGCAGCTTACTTCCGCGGGATGAGCAGTTCTTC.

This clone was counted a single time. V usage is TRBV4-1 and J usage is TRBJ1-2; D unclear. The CDR3 sequence is 15 residues long. Looked up from germline, CDR1 is MGHRA and CDR2 is YSYEKL. The V and J ends lost 0 bases and 4 bases respectively, with 12 bases between them. CDR3 nucleotide sequence: TGCGCCAGCAGCCAAGATTCTTCAGATATCTATGGCTACACCTTC. It codes for CASSQDSSDIYGYTF.

The CDR3, as DNA: TGTGCCAGCAGCCCCGGACAGGGAGCGTTGGAAAAACTGTTTTTT. This sequence encodes CASSPGQGALEKLFF. The chain has TRBV11-3 and TRBJ1-4; TRBD1 agrees at 8 bases. The CDR3 length is 15 residues. The V segment lost 5 bases and the J segment 8 bases; nucleotides outside the gene matches: 10. CDR1 and CDR2 (germline): SGHNT, YENEEA.

The genes are TRBV24-1 and TRBJ2-5; D perhaps matches TRBD1 (6 bases). The CDR3 extends over 15 amino acids. Trimming removed 0 bases at V and 5 bases at J, with 12 bases between. Germline loops: CDR1 KGHDR, CDR2 SFDVKD. The chain's CDR3 is CATSDLGQRGETQYF. CDR3 bases: TGTGCCACCAGTGATTTGGGACAGAGGGGGGAGACCCAGTACTTC.

The chain is built from TRBV28 and TRBJ2-3; D may be TRBD2 (6 bases). The CDR3 is 16 residues long. The V gene lost 2 bases and the J gene lost 4 bases, with 16 bases spanning the gap. CDR1 and CDR2 (germline): MDHEN, SYDVKM. The DNA of the CDR3 is TGTGCCAGCAGTTTAGCGGGAAGGGTAGGGCCAGATACGCAGTATTTT. Encoded protein: CASSLAGRVGPDTQYF.

V and J are TRBV19 and TRBJ2-2; D may be TRBD2 (5 bases). V lost 0 bases to trimming and J lost 5 bases, with 7 bases between them. The CDR3 is 14 amino acids. The germline V gene has CDR1 LNHDA and CDR2 SQIVND (reference sequence). CDR3 residues: CASSIDRGTGELFF. CDR3 sequence (DNA): TGTGCCAGTAGTATAGACCGGGGTACCGGGGAGCTGTTTTTT.

The rearrangement links TRBV7-8 to TRBJ1-1; no firm D call. V was cut by 4 bases and J by 2 bases, with 8 bases left in between. Germline CDR1 reads SGHVS; CDR2 reads FQNEAQ. The CDR3 extends over 13 amino acids. CDR3 residues: CASSSGKNTEAFF. CDR3 bases: TGTGCCAGCAGCTCGGGGAAAAACACTGAAGCTTTCTTT.

The chain recombines TRBV5-6 with TRBJ2-6; TRBD1 might be the D (5 bases). V dropped 4 bases and J dropped 0 bases, with 14 bases sitting between them. Germline-derived CDR1 and CDR2 are SGHDT and YYEEEE. This CDR3 comprises 17 residues. The CDR3 is CASSLLNTGSGANVLTF. The CDR3 coding sequence is TGTGCCAGCAGCCTTCTTAATACAGGCTCTGGGGCCAACGTCCTGACTTTC.

V usage is TRBV25-1 and J usage is TRBJ2-3; D is perhaps TRBD2 (5 bases). The germline CDR1 and CDR2 sequences are MGHDK and SYGVNS. The CDR3 extends over 14 amino acids. Trimming shortened V by 10 bases and J by 2 bases, and 16 bases separated the two germline ends. The CDR3 sequence is CATLGLLSTDTQYF. The CDR3 nucleotides are TGTGCCACCTTAGGACTTCTTTCCACAGATACGCAGTATTTT.

The table lists this clone with a few counts. This chain links TRBV7-9 with TRBJ2-7, with a possible D match to TRBD2 (5 bases). Looked up from germline, CDR1 is SEHNR and CDR2 is FQNEAQ (reference sequence). The V and J ends lost 2 bases and 0 bases respectively, with 8 bases between them. The length of the CDR3 is 14 residues. CDR3 residues: CASSLLGSSYEQYF. The CDR3 DNA is TGTGCCAGCAGCTTACTGGGGAGCTCCTACGAGCAGTACTTC.

This clone was observed a single time. The V gene is TRBV9, the J gene TRBJ2-2, with D perhaps matching TRBD1 (6 bases). CDR1 is SGDLS, CDR2 YYNGEE, per germline. This CDR3 comprises 15 residues. V lost 4 bases and J lost 6, with 16 bases in between. This CDR3 reads CASSPRDTQPGELFF. The CDR3 DNA follows: TGTGCCAGCAGCCCCCGGGACACCCAGCCCGGGGAGCTGTTTTTT.

The rearrangement uses TRBV21-1 and TRBJ2-1; TRBD1, the table's D call, lacks a check against the DNA. TRBV21-1 is tagged as a pseudogene. This CDR3 has 14 amino acids. The CDR3 protein is CASSIRTESNEQFF. CDR3 nucleotides: TGTGCCAGCAGCATACGGACAGAATCCAATGAGCAGTTCTTC.

This chain links TRBV19 with TRBJ2-2, with 7 bases fitting TRBD1. The CDR3 is 18 residues long. The V segment lost 7 bases and the J segment 2 bases; nucleotides outside the gene matches: 16. Germline V gives CDR1 LNHDA, CDR2 SQIVND (reference sequence). In DNA, the CDR3 is TGTGCCAGTATAGAACTTGTCCGGGACAGAAAAAACACCGGGGAGCTGTTTTTT. It translates to CASIELVRDRKNTGELFF.

This chain links TRBV5-1 with TRBJ1-2; 10 bases are shared with TRBD1. The germline V gene has CDR1 SGHRS and CDR2 YFSETQ. This CDR3 comprises 15 residues. The V gene end was trimmed by 4 bases and the J gene end by 6 bases; junction bases not matched to a gene: 9. CDR3 nucleotides: TGCGCCAGCAGCATCCGGGACAGGGGACCGGATGGCTACACCTTC. Translation: CASSIRDRGPDGYTF.

Regarding this clone: Other DNA sequences in the same sample also yield this CDR3. The gene calls are TRBV5-6 and TRBJ2-5; 11 bases are shared with TRBD2. Germline assignment: CDR1 SGHDT and CDR2 YYEEEE. V gave up 8 bases and J gave up 0 bases; unmatched junction bases: 12. The CDR3 loop spans 17 amino acids. CDR3 amino acids: CASSITGTSGYQETQYF. The CDR3 DNA sequence: TGTGCCAGTAGCATTACCGGGACTAGCGGCTACCAAGAGACCCAGTACTTC.

The genes are TRBV12-3 or TRBV12-4 and TRBJ1-1, with 7 bases lining up with TRBD1. The CDR3 has 13 amino acids. J gave up 5 bases and V 6 bases, and 6 bases lay outside the gene matches. The CDR3 loop reads CASRPQGRTEAFF. The CDR3 coding sequence is TGTGCCAGCAGGCCACAGGGGAGGACTGAAGCTTTCTTT.